This T cell receptor (beta chain) was retrieved from a study of neoadjuvant nivolumab and ipilimumab in lung cancer. Overall study findings and caveats: Pretherapy blood TCR richness correlated positively with resected tumor richness. Resected tumors had greater TCR richness and clonality than uninvolved lung. Only two of four nivolumab-treated tumors gained richness and clonality by surgery.

A single count supports this clone. No antigen is known for it. Only in-frame clones appear in the TCRdb table, and some are missing; sequencing was by immunoSEQ multiplex PCR. Among about 27,000 clones, 70% to 80% were seen once, and the ten largest hold 15% to 20%. V was clipped by 1 base and J by 2 bases, with 15 bases between them. The CDR3 is 16 residues long. Germline V gene data show CDR1 as SGHNT and CDR2 as YYREEE (reference sequence). The specimen comprised tumor tissue, sampled after neoadjuvant nivolumab, alone or with ipilimumab, at or shortly before surgery. This rearrangement joins TRBV5-4 to TRBJ1-1; maybe TRBD1 (6 bases). This TCR was recovered from an adult with non-small cell lung cancer. CDR3 amino acids: CASSLMGGGVNTEAFF. The CDR3 DNA reads TGTGCCAGCAGCTTGATGGGGGGGGGCGTCAACACTGAAGCTTTCTTT. Full variable domain (remainder filled in from reference TRBV5-4 and TRBJ1-1): ETGVTQSPTHLIKTRGQQVTLRCSSQSGHNTVSWYQQALGQGPQFIFQYYREEENGRGNFPPRFSGLQFPNYSSELNVNALELDDSALYLCASSLMGGGVNTEAFFGQGTRLTVV.